The TCR beta chain described here comes from a study of blood T cells in healthy people across ages. A second 7 to 11 cycle PCR used barcoded and J-beta primers. TCRdb reprocessed the 5' RACE reads with MiXCR, giving one entry per CDR3 protein. Here the sample spans about 1.5 million distinct CDR3 sequences, 35% to 45% being singletons. This CDR3 has 13 residues. CDR1 is DFQATT, CDR2 SNEGSKA, per germline (reference sequence). V trimming: 6 bases; J trimming: 9 bases; junction bases outside the gene matches: 6. The source is a woman between 18 and 29 years old in good health. This chain connects TRBV20-1 to TRBJ1-6, with 9 bases that match TRBD1. Sequenced sample: blood. In DNA, the CDR3 is TGCAGTGCGCGGACAGGGGAAAGTTCACCCCTCCACTTT. Encoded protein: CSARTGESSPLHF.